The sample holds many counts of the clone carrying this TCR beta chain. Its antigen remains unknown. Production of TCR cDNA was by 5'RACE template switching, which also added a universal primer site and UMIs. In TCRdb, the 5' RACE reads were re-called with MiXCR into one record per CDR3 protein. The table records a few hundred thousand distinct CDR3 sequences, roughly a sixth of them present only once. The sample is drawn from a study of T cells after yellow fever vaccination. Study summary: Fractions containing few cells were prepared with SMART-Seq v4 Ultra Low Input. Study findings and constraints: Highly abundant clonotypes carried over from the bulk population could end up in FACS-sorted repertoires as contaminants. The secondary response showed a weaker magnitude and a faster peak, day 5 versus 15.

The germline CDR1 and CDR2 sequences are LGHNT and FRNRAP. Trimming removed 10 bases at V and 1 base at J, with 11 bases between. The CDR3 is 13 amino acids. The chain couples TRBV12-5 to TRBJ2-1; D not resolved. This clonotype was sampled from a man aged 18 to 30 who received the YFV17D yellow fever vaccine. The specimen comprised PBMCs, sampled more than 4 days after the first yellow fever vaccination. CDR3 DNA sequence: TGTGCTACCCGACTCGAGTCCTACAATGAGCAGTTCTTC. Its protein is CATRLESYNEQFF.